This T cell receptor (beta chain) originates from a study of blood T cell repertoires in COVID-19 (dated by TCRdb to about 2020). Background for the entire study: The collaborator samples originated in the United States, Italy and Spain and spanned the acute and convalescent phases of COVID-19. The prospective study material was composed of cDNA or gDNA derived from T cells, B-cell-depleted T cells, or PBMCs. Deeply sampled blood TCRbeta repertoires from subjects exposed to, actively infected with, or recovered from COVID-19 were included in the dataset. The repertoires were made available in a free public database intended to serve as a resource for research on the immune response to SARS-CoV-2. The samples were drawn from the first 160 participants of the ongoing ImmuneRACE study and from 1,254 subjects provided by 6 global collaborators. Sample metadata almost always included a de-identified subject ID, COVID-19 status, age in years and sex. Where available, HLA class I and class II types were taken from metadata supplied by the sample provider and were not determined by assay-based typing.

What the authors observed across the whole study: How much clinical and demographic metadata was included differed by source and by participant, and the metadata was provided uncurated.

Whole blood was collected in K2EDTA tubes by collaborating institutions according to the institutions' own protocols. Collaborator samples were shipped for TCRbeta analysis as frozen whole blood, isolated PBMCs, or DNA extracted from either sample type. TCRbeta CDR3 regions were amplified from genomic DNA using the immunoSEQ Assay, a bias-controlled multiplex PCR. Concerning the study's data processing: Nucleated cell counts per sample were estimated from amplification of reference gene primers within the assay. Sequence reads were collapsed and filtered to measure the absolute abundance of every unique TCRbeta CDR3 rearrangement. For each sample, productive Simpson clonality was calculated by taking the square root of Simpson's diversity index across productive rearrangements. TCRdb stores this immuneACCESS table with in-frame sequences only. Part of the clones is absent; in the studies checked, under half of the shortfall reflects unresolved V genes, and no reason is known for the rest. That table furnishes V, J and clone size, whereas the DNA furnished D and trimming. The sample table records roughly 150,000 clones; approximately 80% of these occur just once. About 10% of the sample lies in the top ten.

A single count supports this clone. Its antigen is not yet known. No quality values exist for individual bases; no much larger clone is one base distant. The CDR3 covers 13 residues, taking in both the cysteine and the phenylalanine. Only CDR3 DNA is held: 39 bases, read in frame from base 1. V sheds 5 bases and J sheds 5 bases, leaving 12 bases between their ends. From the germline V gene, CDR1 is MNHEY and CDR2 is SVGAGI. This TCR was sampled from a woman over 75 with active or convalescent COVID-19. The rearranged chain carries TRBV6-5 and TRBJ1-2, and TRBD1 may be the D gene, going by 6 matching bases. The material sequenced was peripheral blood. The CDR3 sequence is CASSPGTKYGYTF. The DNA reads TGTGCCAGCAGTCCCGGGACAAAGTATGGCTACACCTTC.